This T cell receptor beta chain was sequenced for a study of T cell clonotyping in hematopoietic cell transplantation. The germline CDR1 and CDR2 sequences are SGHRS and YFSETQ. V was cut by 4 bases and J by 2 bases, with 16 bases left in between. The CDR3 spans 15 residues. Sequencing used immunoSEQ multiplex PCR; TCRdb keeps in-frame clones, though not all of them. The table has some 30,000 clones, approximately 90% seen once; the top ten hold roughly 10%. V and J are TRBV5-1 and TRBJ2-7; D gene uncertain. The receptor was isolated from a female patient between 50 and 59 years old who had an allogeneic stem cell transplant from a related donor, so the T cells may come from the graft donor. Some clones in this sample may be carry-over from other donors' samples. The sequencing used PBMCs, collected 100 days after allogeneic stem cell transplant. CDR3 nucleotides: TGCGCCAGCAGCCGCCAGACTTTACCTGCCTACGAGCAGTACTTC. It translates to CASSRQTLPAYEQYF.